These 15 T cell receptor beta chains share one sample of origin, sequenced in a study of blood T cells in healthy people across ages. Sample-barcoded 5' priming and a J-beta primer mix drove a second PCR of about 6 to 12 cycles. One entry per CDR3 protein results from TCRdb running MiXCR on the 5' RACE reads. The top ten clones hold roughly 2.1% of a sample with about 1.8 million distinct CDR3 sequences, roughly 52% of them seen once. The sequencing input was blood. These receptors were collected from a middle-aged woman in good health.

The chain employs TRBV6-5 and TRBJ2-3; D possibly corresponds to TRBD2 (5 bases). CDR3 length equals 17 residues. Germline-derived CDR1 and CDR2 are MNHEY and SVGAGI. V lost 1 base and J 4 bases, leaving 18 bases between the germline ends. CDR3: CASSYFYREGRADTQYF. The CDR3 nucleotides read TGTGCCAGCAGTTACTTTTACAGAGAGGGAAGAGCAGATACGCAGTATTTT.

The chain has TRBV2 and TRBJ2-1; perhaps TRBD2 as D (5 bases). From germline, CDR1 is SNHLY and CDR2 FYNNEI. The length of the CDR3 is 14 residues. V lost 7 bases, J lost 1 base, and 11 bases lay in between. Written as DNA, the CDR3 is TGTGCCAGCACAGTAAGCGGATCCTACAATGAGCAGTTCTTC. It codes for CASTVSGSYNEQFF.

Only a few counts were recorded for this clonotype. The chain joins TRBV29-1 to TRBJ2-1; TRBD1 or TRBD2 may be the D gene (6 bases each). CDR1 is SQVTM, CDR2 ANQGSEA, per germline. The V end lost 1 base, the J end lost 4 bases, and 14 bases lay between the germline ends. The CDR3 has 15 residues. This chain's CDR3 is CSVEGTEGVYNEQFF. The CDR3 nucleotides are TGCAGCGTTGAAGGGACGGAGGGGGTATACAATGAGCAGTTCTTC.

The chain has TRBV6-2 or TRBV6-3 and TRBJ2-1; 10 bases align to TRBD2. Germline CDR1 is MNHEY and CDR2 is SVGEGT. V shed 0 bases and J 0 bases; nucleotides not matched to a gene: 5. This CDR3 is built from 18 residues. The CDR3 spells CASSYSGTSAYSYNEQFF. CDR3 nucleotides: TGTGCCAGCAGTTACTCGGGGACTAGCGCATACTCCTACAATGAGCAGTTCTTC.

A remark on this clonotype: This clone may be a read error of a much larger clone one base away. The chain uses TRBV6-6 and TRBJ2-5, with 7 bases that match TRBD2. The CDR3 runs to 14 residues. V lost 10 bases to trimming and J lost 4 bases; unmatched junction nucleotides: 12. CDR1 MNHNY and CDR2 SVGAGI come from the germline V gene (reference sequence). The CDR3 coding sequence is TGTGCCACCAACTTTGGGGGGGTCGGAGAGACCCAGTACTTC. It encodes CATNFGGVGETQYF.

The chain employs TRBV2 and TRBJ2-7, with 7 bases identical to TRBD2. Germline V gene data show CDR1 as SNHLY and CDR2 as FYNNEI. The J segment lost 5 bases and the V segment lost 7 bases, leaving 14 bases of the junction unmatched. The CDR3 runs to 15 residues. Written as DNA, the CDR3 is TGTGCCAGCAACACGAGGGGAGGGACGGAAGACGAGCAGTACTTC. This sequence encodes CASNTRGGTEDEQYF.

This chain uses TRBV28 with TRBJ1-2; D gene ambiguous. The CDR3 runs 12 residues. V gave up 4 bases and J gave up 7 bases, with 10 bases separating them. CDR1 and CDR2 from the germline V gene are MDHEN and SYDVKM. As DNA, the CDR3 is TGTGCCAGCAGTTCATCCACAGTTGGCTACACCTTC. Amino acid sequence: CASSSSTVGYTF.

V usage is TRBV7-2 and J usage is TRBJ2-7; no clear D. Germline values: CDR1 SGHTA, CDR2 FQGNSA. Trimming stripped 1 base from V and 2 bases from J, with 9 bases between. CDR3 length: 14 amino acids. CDR3 protein: CASSLDTATYEQYF. CDR3 DNA: TGTGCCAGCAGCTTAGATACAGCTACCTACGAGCAGTACTTC.

Comments on this clonotype: An end of the junction does not agree with germline; a read error may underlie this. This chain joins TRBV5-1 and TRBJ2-2; D possibly uses TRBD1 or TRBD2 (5 bases each). CDR1 and CDR2 from the germline V gene are SGHRS and YFSETQ. The CDR3 runs 13 residues. CDR3 region: CASSLGVTGELFF. The CDR3 nucleotides read TGTGCCAGCAGTTTGGGGGTCACTGGGGAGCTGTTTTTT.

The chain joins TRBV6-5 to TRBJ2-7; 8 nucleotides agree with TRBD1. Germline-derived CDR1 and CDR2 are MNHEY and SVGAGI. The CDR3 runs 14 residues. V lost 7 bases to trimming and J lost 2 bases; unmatched junction nucleotides: 7. CDR3 in amino acids: CASIPGQEPYEQYF. The CDR3 coding sequence is TGTGCCAGCATTCCGGGACAGGAACCCTACGAGCAGTACTTC.

This clonotype has just a few counts. The rearrangement links TRBV24-1 to TRBJ2-5; TRBD1 is a possible D gene (6 bases). V was pared by 1 base and J by 4 bases, with 15 bases between. CDR3 length: 16 amino acids. Germline assignment: CDR1 KGHDR and CDR2 SFDVKD. CDR3 amino acids: CATSDFAGVGLETQYF. Here the CDR3 DNA reads TGTGCCACCAGTGATTTTGCAGGGGTAGGGCTAGAGACCCAGTACTTC.

CDR3 bases: TGCGCCAGCAGTGCTGGGGGTCTCGGGGAGACCCAGTACTTC. Residues: CASSAGGLGETQYF. The rearrangement links TRBV5-1 to TRBJ2-5; the D gene could be TRBD1 or TRBD2 (5 bases each). Looked up from germline, CDR1 is SGHRS and CDR2 is YFSETQ. The CDR3 contains 14 residues. Trimming took off 5 bases at V and 5 bases at J, with 16 bases between the two ends.

V and J are TRBV20-1 and TRBJ2-4; TRBD2 agrees at 7 bases. The J call is uncertain, as TRBJ2-5 better fits the DNA end. The CDR3 is 17 residues long. Germline V gene sequence: CDR1 DFQATT, CDR2 SNEGSKA (reference sequence). The CDR3 sequence: CSASGPLRKRGSETQYF. The CDR3 DNA follows: TGCAGTGCTAGTGGTCCCCTCCGGAAGCGGGGCAGTGAGACCCAGTACTTC.

The chain uses TRBV20-1 and TRBJ2-7, with 7 bases fitting TRBD1. Germline V gives CDR1 DFQATT, CDR2 SNEGSKA (reference sequence). J was trimmed by 2 bases and V by 6 bases; bases with no gene match: 7. The CDR3 spans 13 residues. The CDR3: CSARGYGPYEQYF. Here the CDR3 DNA reads TGCAGTGCCAGGGGGTACGGCCCCTACGAGCAGTACTTC.

V gene TRBV12-3 or TRBV12-4 combines with J gene TRBJ1-5; D gene ambiguous. The CDR3 has 15 residues. V gave up 6 bases and J gave up 0 bases, with 12 bases separating them. CDR3 loop: CASRSLGLSNQPQHF. The CDR3 coding sequence is TGTGCCAGCAGGTCTCTCGGACTTAGCAATCAGCCCCAGCATTTT.